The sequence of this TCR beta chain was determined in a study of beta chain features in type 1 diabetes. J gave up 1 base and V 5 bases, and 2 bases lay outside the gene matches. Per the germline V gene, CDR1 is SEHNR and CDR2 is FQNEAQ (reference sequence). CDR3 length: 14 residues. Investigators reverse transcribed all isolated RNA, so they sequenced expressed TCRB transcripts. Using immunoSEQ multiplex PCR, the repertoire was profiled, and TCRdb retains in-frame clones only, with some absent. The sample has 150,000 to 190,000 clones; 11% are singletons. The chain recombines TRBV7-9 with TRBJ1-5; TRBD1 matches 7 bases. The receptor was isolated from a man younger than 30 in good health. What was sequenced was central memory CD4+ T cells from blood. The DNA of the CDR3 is TGTGCCAGCAGCCCGACAGGGAGCAATCAGCCCCAGCATTTT. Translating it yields CASSPTGSNQPQHF.